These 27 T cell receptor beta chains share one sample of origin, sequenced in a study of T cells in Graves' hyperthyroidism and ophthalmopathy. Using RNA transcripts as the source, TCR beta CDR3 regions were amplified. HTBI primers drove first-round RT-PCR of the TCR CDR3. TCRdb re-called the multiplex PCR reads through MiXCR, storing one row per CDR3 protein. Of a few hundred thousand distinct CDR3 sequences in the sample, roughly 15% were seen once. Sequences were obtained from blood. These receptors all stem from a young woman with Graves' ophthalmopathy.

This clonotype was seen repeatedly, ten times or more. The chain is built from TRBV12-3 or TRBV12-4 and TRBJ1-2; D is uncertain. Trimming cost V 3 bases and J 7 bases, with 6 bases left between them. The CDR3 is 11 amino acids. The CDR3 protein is CASSLQAGYTF. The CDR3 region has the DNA TGTGCCAGCAGTTTGCAGGCTGGCTACACCTTC.

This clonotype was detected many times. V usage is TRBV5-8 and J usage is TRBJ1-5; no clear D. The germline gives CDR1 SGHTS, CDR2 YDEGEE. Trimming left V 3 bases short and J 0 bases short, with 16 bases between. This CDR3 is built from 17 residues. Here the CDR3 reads CASSSFLGGNSNQPQHF. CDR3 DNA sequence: TGTGCCAGCAGCTCGTTCCTCGGCGGGAATAGCAATCAGCCCCAGCATTTT.

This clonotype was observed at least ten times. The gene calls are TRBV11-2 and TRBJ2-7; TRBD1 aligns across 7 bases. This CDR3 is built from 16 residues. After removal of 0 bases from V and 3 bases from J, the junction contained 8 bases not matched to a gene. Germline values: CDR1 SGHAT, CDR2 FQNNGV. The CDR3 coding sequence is TGTGCCAGCAGCTTAGAGATCACAGGGGCGAGCTACGAGCAGTACTTC. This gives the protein CASSLEITGASYEQYF.

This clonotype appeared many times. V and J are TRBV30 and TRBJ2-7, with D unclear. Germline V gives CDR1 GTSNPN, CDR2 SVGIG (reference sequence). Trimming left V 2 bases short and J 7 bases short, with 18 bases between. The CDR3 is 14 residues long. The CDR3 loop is CAWSIRHSDGEQYF. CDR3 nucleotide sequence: TGTGCCTGGAGTATAAGGCACTCGGACGGGGAGCAGTACTTC.

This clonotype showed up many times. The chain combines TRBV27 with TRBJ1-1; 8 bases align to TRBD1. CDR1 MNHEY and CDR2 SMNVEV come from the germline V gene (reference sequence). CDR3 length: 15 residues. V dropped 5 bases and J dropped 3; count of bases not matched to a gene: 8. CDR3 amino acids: CASSPWTGRDTEAFF. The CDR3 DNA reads TGTGCCAGCAGTCCCTGGACAGGGCGGGACACTGAAGCTTTCTTT.

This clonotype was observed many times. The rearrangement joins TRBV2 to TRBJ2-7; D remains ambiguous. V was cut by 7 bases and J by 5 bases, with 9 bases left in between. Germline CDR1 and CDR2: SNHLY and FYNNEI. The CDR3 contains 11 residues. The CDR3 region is CASNYGDEQYF. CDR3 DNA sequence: TGTGCCAGCAACTATGGGGACGAGCAGTACTTC.

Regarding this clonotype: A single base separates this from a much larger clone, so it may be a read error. The CDR3 nucleotides read TGTGCCAGCAGCCCCCAGCGGGGGGGAATTAGTGAGCAGTTCTTC. This codes for CASSPQRGGISEQFF. The chain joins TRBV13 to TRBJ2-1, with 10 bases identical to TRBD2. V trimming: 5 bases; J trimming: 9 bases; junction bases outside the gene matches: 10. The CDR3 has 15 residues. Germline values: CDR1 PRHDT, CDR2 FYEKMQ (reference sequence).

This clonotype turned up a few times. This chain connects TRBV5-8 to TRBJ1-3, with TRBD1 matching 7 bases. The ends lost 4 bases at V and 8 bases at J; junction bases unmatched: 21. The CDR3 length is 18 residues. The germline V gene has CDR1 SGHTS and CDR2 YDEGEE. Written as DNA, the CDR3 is TGTGCCAGCAGCCCCTACCAACAGGGGTATAACTTGAGAGACACCATATATTTT. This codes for CASSPYQQGYNLRDTIYF. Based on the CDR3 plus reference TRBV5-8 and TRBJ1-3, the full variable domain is EAGVTQSPTHLIKTRGQQATLRCSPISGHTSVYWYQQALGLGLQFLLWYDEGEERNRGNFPPRFSGRQFPNYSSELNVNALELEDSALYLCASSPYQQGYNLRDTIYFGEGSWLTVV.

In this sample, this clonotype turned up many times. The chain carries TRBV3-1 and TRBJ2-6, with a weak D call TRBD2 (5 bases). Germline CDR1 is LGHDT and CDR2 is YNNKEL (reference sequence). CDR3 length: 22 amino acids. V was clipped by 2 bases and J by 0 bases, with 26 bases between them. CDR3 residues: CASSQFKRAWVQDRSGANVLTF. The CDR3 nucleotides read TGTGCCAGCAGCCAATTCAAGAGGGCATGGGTGCAGGACCGCTCTGGGGCCAACGTCCTGACTTTC.

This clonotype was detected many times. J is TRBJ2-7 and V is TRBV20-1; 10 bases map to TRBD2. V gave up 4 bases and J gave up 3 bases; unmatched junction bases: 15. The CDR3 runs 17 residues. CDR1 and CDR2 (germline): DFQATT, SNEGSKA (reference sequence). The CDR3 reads CSAISSGGEQGVYEQYF. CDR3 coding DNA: TGCAGTGCTATCTCTAGCGGGGGAGAACAAGGGGTCTACGAGCAGTACTTC.

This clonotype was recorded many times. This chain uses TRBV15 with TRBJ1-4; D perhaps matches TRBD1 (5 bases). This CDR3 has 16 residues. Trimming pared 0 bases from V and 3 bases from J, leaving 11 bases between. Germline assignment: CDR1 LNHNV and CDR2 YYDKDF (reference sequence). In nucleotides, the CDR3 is TGTGCCACCAGCAGAGAGAGGGGTCGGGCTAATGAAAAACTGTTTTTT. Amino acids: CATSRERGRANEKLFF.

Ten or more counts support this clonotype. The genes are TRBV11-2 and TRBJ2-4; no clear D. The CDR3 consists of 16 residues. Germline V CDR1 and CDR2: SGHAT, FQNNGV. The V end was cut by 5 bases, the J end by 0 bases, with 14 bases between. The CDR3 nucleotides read TGTGCCAGCAGCCCTACGGAGCTGCTAGCCAAAAACATTCAGTACTTC. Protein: CASSPTELLAKNIQYF. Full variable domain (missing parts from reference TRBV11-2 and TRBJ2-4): EAGVAQSPRYKIIEKRQSVAFWCNPISGHATLYWYQQILGQGPKLLIQFQNNGVVDDSQLPKDRFSAERLKGVDSTLKIQPAKLEDSAVYLCASSPTELLAKNIQYFGAGTRLSVL.

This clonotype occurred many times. The CDR3 sequence is CASSTPGEGATYEQYF. The DNA of the CDR3 is TGTGCCAGCAGTACTCCAGGGGAGGGGGCAACCTACGAGCAGTACTTC. This chain joins TRBV28 and TRBJ2-7, with D tentatively TRBD1 or TRBD2 (7 bases each). Germline CDR1 is MDHEN and CDR2 is SYDVKM. Trimming took 5 bases from V and 2 from J, leaving 19 bases between them. CDR3 size: 16 residues. Combining the CDR3 with reference TRBV28 and TRBJ2-7 gives the whole variable domain DVKVTQSSRYLVKRTGEKVFLECVQDMDHENMFWYRQDPGLGLRLIYFSYDVKMKEKGDIPEGYSVSREKKERFSLILESASTNQTSMYLCASSTPGEGATYEQYFGPGTRLTVT.

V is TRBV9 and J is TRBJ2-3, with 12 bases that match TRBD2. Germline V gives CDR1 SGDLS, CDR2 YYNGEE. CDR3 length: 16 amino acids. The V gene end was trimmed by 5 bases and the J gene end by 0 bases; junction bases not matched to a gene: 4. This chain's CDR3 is CASRGTSGSSTDTQYF. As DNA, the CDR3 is TGTGCCAGCAGGGGGACTAGCGGGTCTAGCACAGATACGCAGTATTTT.

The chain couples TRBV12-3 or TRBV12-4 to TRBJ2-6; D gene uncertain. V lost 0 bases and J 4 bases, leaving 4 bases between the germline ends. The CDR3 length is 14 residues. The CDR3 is CASSLALGANVLTF. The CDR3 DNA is TGTGCCAGCAGTTTAGCGTTAGGGGCCAACGTCCTGACTTTC.

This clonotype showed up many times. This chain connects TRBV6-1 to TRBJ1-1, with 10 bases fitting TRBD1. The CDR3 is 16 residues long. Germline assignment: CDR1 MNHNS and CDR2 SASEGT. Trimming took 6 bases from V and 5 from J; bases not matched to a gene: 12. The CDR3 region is CASSQTGGVLGTEAFF. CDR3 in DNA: TGTGCCAGCAGCCAGACAGGGGGCGTTTTGGGGACTGAAGCTTTCTTT.

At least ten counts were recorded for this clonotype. The CDR3 loop reads CASSFRDRGDEQYF. In DNA, the CDR3 is TGTGCCAGCAGCTTCCGGGACAGGGGCGACGAGCAGTACTTC. The chain recombines TRBV7-2 with TRBJ2-7; TRBD1 matches at 10 bases. Trimming at V came to 3 bases and at J to 5 bases, leaving 4 bases not matched to a gene. The CDR3 loop spans 14 amino acids. Germline loops: CDR1 SGHTA, CDR2 FQGNSA.

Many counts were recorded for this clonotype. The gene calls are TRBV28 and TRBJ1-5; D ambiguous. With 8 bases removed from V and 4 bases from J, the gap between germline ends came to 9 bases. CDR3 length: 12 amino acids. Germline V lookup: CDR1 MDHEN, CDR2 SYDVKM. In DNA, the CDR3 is TGTGCCAGCGGGTCGGGGAATCAGCCCCAGCATTTT. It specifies CASGSGNQPQHF.

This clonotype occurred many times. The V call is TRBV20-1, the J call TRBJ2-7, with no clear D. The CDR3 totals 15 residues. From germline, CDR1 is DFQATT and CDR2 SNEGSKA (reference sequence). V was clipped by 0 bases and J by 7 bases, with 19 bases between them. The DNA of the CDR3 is TGCAGTGCTAGAGATCCCACAGTCTTGTTGGAAGAGCAGTACTTC. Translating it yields CSARDPTVLLEEQYF.

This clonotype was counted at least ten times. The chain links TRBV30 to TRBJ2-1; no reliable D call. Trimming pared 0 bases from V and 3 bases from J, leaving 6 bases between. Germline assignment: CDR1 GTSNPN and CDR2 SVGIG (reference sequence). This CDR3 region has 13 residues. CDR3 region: CAWSVDIYNEQFF. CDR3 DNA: TGTGCCTGGAGTGTAGACATCTACAATGAGCAGTTCTTC.

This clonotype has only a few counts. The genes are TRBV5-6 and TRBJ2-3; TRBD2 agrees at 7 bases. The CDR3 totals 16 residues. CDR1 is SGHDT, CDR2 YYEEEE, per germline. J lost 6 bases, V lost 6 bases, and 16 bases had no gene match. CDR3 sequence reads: CASIYRLAEFSDTQYF. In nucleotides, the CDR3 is TGTGCCAGCATATATCGACTAGCTGAATTCTCGGATACGCAGTATTTT.

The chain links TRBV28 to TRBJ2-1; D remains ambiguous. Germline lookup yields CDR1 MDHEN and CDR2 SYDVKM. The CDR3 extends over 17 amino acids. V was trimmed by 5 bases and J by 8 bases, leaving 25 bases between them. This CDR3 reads CASSMGYADPRIYEQFF. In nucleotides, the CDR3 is TGTGCCAGCAGTATGGGCTACGCGGACCCTCGAATCTATGAGCAGTTCTTC.

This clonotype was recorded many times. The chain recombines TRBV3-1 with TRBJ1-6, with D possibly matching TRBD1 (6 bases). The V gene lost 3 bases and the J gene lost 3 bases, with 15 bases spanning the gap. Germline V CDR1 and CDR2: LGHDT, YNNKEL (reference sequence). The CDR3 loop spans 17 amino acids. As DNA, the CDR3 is TGTGCCAGCAGCCACAGGGGCCGAAGAGGCTATAATTCACCCCTCCACTTT. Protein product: CASSHRGRRGYNSPLHF.

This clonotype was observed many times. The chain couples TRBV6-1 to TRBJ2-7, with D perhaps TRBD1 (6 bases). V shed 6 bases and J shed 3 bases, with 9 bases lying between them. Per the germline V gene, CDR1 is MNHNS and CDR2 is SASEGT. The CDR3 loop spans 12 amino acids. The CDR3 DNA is TGTGCCAGCAGAAACAGGGACTACGAGCAGTACTTC. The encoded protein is CASRNRDYEQYF.

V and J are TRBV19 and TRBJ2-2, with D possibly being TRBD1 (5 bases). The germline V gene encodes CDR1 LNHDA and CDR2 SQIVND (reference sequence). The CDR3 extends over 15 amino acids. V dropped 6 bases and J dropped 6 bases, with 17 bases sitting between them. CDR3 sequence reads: CASSPTGPGSGELFF. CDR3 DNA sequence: TGTGCCAGTAGCCCCACCGGGCCAGGGTCCGGGGAGCTGTTTTTT. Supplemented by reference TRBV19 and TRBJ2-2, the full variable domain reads DGGITQSPKYLFRKEGQNVTLSCEQNLNHDAMYWYRQDPGQGLRLIYYSQIVNDFQKGDIAEGYSVSREKKESFPLTVTSAQKNPTAFYLCASSPTGPGSGELFFGEGSRLTVL.

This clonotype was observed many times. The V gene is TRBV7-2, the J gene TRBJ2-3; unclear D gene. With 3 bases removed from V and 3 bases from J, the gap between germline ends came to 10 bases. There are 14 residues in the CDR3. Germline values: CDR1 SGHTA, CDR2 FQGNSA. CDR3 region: CASSLTALTDTQYF. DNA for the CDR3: TGTGCCAGCAGCTTGACTGCGCTTACAGATACGCAGTATTTT.

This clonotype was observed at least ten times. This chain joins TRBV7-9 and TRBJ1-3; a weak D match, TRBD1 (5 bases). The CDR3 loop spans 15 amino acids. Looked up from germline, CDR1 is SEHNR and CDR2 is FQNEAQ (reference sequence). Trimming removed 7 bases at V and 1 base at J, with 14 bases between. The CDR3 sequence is CASTFRRGSGNTIYF. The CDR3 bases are TGTGCCAGCACCTTTAGGAGGGGATCTGGAAACACCATATATTTT. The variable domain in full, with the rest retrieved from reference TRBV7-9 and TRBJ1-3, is DTGVSQNPRHKITKRGQNVTFRCDPISEHNRLYWYRQTLGQGPEFLTYFQNEAQLEKSRLLSDRFSAERPKGSFSTLEIQRTEQGDSAMYLCASTFRRGSGNTIYFGEGSWLTVV.